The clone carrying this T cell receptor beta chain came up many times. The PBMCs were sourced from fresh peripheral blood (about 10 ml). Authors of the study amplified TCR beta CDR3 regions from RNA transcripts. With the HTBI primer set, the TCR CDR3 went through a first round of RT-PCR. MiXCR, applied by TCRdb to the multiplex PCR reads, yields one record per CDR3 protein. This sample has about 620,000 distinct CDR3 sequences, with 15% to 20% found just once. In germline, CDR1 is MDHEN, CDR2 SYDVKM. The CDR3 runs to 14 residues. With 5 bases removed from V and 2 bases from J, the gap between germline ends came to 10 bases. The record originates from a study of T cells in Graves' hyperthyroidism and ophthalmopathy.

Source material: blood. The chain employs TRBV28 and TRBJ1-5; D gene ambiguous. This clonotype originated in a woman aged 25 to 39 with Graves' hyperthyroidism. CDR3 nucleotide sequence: TGTGCCAGCAGTCAGCCTCTTGGCAATCAGCCCCAGCATTTT. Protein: CASSQPLGNQPQHF.